The TCR beta chain under discussion was sequenced for a study of OX40 agonist ivuxolimab in advanced cancers. About the research overall: Patients in dose escalation had liver, melanoma, kidney or head and neck cancers. Three patients had partial responses: one hepatocellular carcinoma, two cutaneous melanoma. General study points: Low normalized T-cell clonal expansion was also seen in some nonresponders. CD4+ and CD8+ blood T cells expanded clonally by week 6 at 0.1 to 3.0 mg/kg.

Germline loops: CDR1 PRHDT, CDR2 FYEKMQ (reference sequence). This CDR3 has 13 residues. V was clipped by 4 bases and J by 11 bases; unmatched bases: 9. In regard to this clone: Its cognate antigen is unknown.

Method: immunoSEQ multiplex PCR; TCRdb's copy keeps in-frame clones and lacks some. Seen here are around 40,000 clones, approximately 84% observed once, and the top ten hold 5% to 6%. This chain joins TRBV13 and TRBJ1-1; TRBD1 matches 8 bases. This material consisted of CD4+ or CD8+ T cells sorted from blood, taken in a trial of the OX40 agonist ivuxolimab. The TCR sequence derives from an adult with an advanced solid tumor such as melanoma, head and neck, liver or kidney cancer. For the CDR3, the DNA is TGTGCCAGCAGCTCGGACAGGGATTATAAGGCTTTCTTT. Its protein product is CASSSDRDYKAFF.